The 17 T cell receptor beta chains in this list originate from one sample, sequenced in a study of cytomegalovirus exposure and HLA in healthy donors. Clones were read by immunoSEQ multiplex PCR, and TCRdb kept only the in-frame ones, dropping some. The table lists roughly 300,000 clones, roughly 90% of them singletons. The specimen was PBMCs. The receptors come from a woman in her 30s in good health and CMV-seropositive.

The chain uses TRBV11-2 and TRBJ1-1, with 7 bases lining up with TRBD1. CDR1 is SGHAT and CDR2 is FQNNGV in the germline V gene. The V gene end was trimmed by 4 bases and the J gene end by 4 bases; junction bases not matched to a gene: 18. The CDR3 consists of 18 residues. The CDR3 here is CASSYPSGTAIRVTEAFF. The CDR3, as DNA: TGTGCCAGCAGCTACCCGTCCGGGACAGCTATTCGGGTCACTGAAGCTTTCTTT.

This clone was seen a few times. The gene calls are TRBV4-1 and TRBJ1-2; TRBD1 aligns across 8 bases. This CDR3 is built from 15 residues. Germline-derived CDR1 and CDR2 are MGHRA and YSYEKL. Trimming took 3 bases from V and 3 from J; bases not matched to a gene: 6. The CDR3 DNA sequence: TGCGCCAGCAGCCAGGGACAGGCGAATGACTATGGCTACACCTTC. Its protein is CASSQGQANDYGYTF.

CDR3 bases: TGTGCCAGCAGCTTGACACTGATCTACGAGCAGTACTTC. Its protein product is CASSLTLIYEQYF. The gene calls are TRBV7-2 and TRBJ2-7, with unresolved D. Germline lookup yields CDR1 SGHTA and CDR2 FQGNSA. The CDR3 length is 13 residues. Trimming shortened V by 3 bases and J by 3 bases, and 9 bases separated the two germline ends.

The chain combines TRBV5-1 with TRBJ2-1, with no clear D. CDR1 and CDR2 (germline): SGHRS, YFSETQ. The CDR3 loop spans 13 amino acids. V lost 2 bases, J lost 9 bases, and 12 bases lay in between. CDR3 in DNA: TGCGCCAGCAGCTTAGACCCCACGGTTGAGCAGTTCTTC. Protein product: CASSLDPTVEQFF.

This clone was observed once. The gene calls are TRBV9 and TRBJ2-7; 9 bases match TRBD2. Per germline, CDR1 SGDLS and CDR2 YYNGEE. The CDR3 totals 15 residues. V was pared by 7 bases and J by 0 bases, with 8 bases of the junction left unmatched. CDR3 DNA: TGTGCCAGCTCCATAGCGGGGGAGGTCTCCTACGAGCAGTACTTC. It translates to CASSIAGEVSYEQYF.

The chain uses TRBV6-1 and TRBJ2-1, with D possibly matching TRBD2 (5 bases). Trimming cost V 7 bases and J 6 bases, with 16 bases left between them. In germline, CDR1 is MNHNS, CDR2 SASEGT. The CDR3 runs to 14 residues. CDR3 residues: CASKYSQEGNEQFF. CDR3 bases: TGTGCCAGCAAGTACTCCCAAGAGGGCAATGAGCAGTTCTTC.

The chain uses TRBV2 and TRBJ1-4; perhaps TRBD1 as D (5 bases). Per germline, CDR1 SNHLY and CDR2 FYNNEI. The CDR3 has 13 residues. V lost 7 bases and J 7 bases, leaving 13 bases between the germline ends. As DNA, the CDR3 is TGTGCCAGCATCCAACGAGGGGCTGAAAAACTGTTTTTT. The encoded protein is CASIQRGAEKLFF.

The gene calls are TRBV5-1 and TRBJ2-2; tentative D call: TRBD2 (6 bases). The CDR3 has 15 amino acids. Germline V gene sequence: CDR1 SGHRS, CDR2 YFSETQ. Between the trimmed V and J ends, which lost 4 bases and 2 bases, there was a span of 12 bases. CDR3 residues: CASSKDYRNTGELFF. The CDR3 nucleotides read TGCGCCAGCAGCAAGGACTATCGAAACACCGGGGAGCTGTTTTTT.

The chain uses TRBV27 and TRBJ2-6; possible D gene TRBD2, 7 bases. The CDR3 runs to 17 residues. In germline, CDR1 is MNHEY, CDR2 SMNVEV (reference sequence). Trimming shortened V by 5 bases and J by 2 bases, and 16 bases separated the two germline ends. This CDR3 is CASSTLAGATGANVLTF. In nucleotides, the CDR3 is TGTGCCAGCAGTACCCTCGCGGGGGCTACTGGGGCCAACGTCCTGACTTTC.

The chain couples TRBV25-1 to TRBJ1-2; 10 bases map to TRBD1. V trimming: 5 bases; J trimming: 2 bases; junction bases outside the gene matches: 5. Germline CDR1 and CDR2: MGHDK and SYGVNS. The CDR3 runs to 15 residues. In DNA form, the CDR3 reads TGTGCCAGCAGTTATGGACAGGGGGGGAACTATGGCTACACCTTC. This gives the protein CASSYGQGGNYGYTF.

This rearrangement joins TRBV29-1 to TRBJ1-2; tentatively, D is TRBD1 (5 bases). Trimming stripped 4 bases from V and 3 bases from J, with 9 bases between. Germline V gene sequence: CDR1 SQVTM, CDR2 ANQGSEA. CDR3 size: 12 residues. The CDR3 is CSVGGEDYGYTF. The CDR3 nucleotides read TGCAGCGTTGGAGGGGAGGACTATGGCTACACCTTC.

This clone has a handful of counts. The genes are TRBV29-1 and TRBJ1-6, with D hard to call. From germline, CDR1 is SQVTM and CDR2 ANQGSEA. The CDR3 consists of 13 residues. Trimming cost V 7 bases and J 9 bases, with 16 bases left between them. Here the CDR3 reads CSAGWGLGSPLHF. CDR3 bases: TGCAGCGCTGGGTGGGGATTAGGTTCACCCCTCCACTTT. Variable domain in full (rest from reference TRBV29-1 and TRBJ1-6): SAVISQKPSRDICQRGTSLTIQCQVDSQVTMMFWYRQQPGQSLTLIATANQGSEATYESGFVIDKFPISRPNLTFSTLTVSNMSPEDSSIYLCSAGWGLGSPLHFGNGTRLTVT.

The chain uses TRBV2 and TRBJ2-1; D might be TRBD2 (6 bases). CDR1 SNHLY and CDR2 FYNNEI come from the germline V gene. V was trimmed by 5 bases and J by 5 bases, leaving 28 bases between them. The CDR3 is 19 amino acids. Written as DNA, the CDR3 is TGTGCCAGCAGTATTCCCCGGGACTCCTATGATGGACGGAACAATGAGCAGTTCTTC. It codes for CASSIPRDSYDGRNNEQFF. The variable domain in full, completed from reference TRBV2 and TRBJ2-1, reads EPEVTQTPSHQVTQMGQEVILRCVPISNHLYFYWYRQILGQKVEFLVSFYNNEISEKSEIFDDQFSVERPDGSNFTLKIRSTKLEDSAMYFCASSIPRDSYDGRNNEQFFGPGTRLTVL.

The count of this clone is one. This CDR3 is CASSREGVSTDTQYF. The CDR3 DNA follows: TGTGCCAGCAGCCGGGAGGGCGTTAGCACAGATACGCAGTATTTT. The V and J genes are TRBV7-3 and TRBJ2-3, with TRBD2 identical over 8 bases. Unmatched junction bases numbered 4, after V lost 5 bases and J lost 0 bases. This CDR3 contains 15 residues. CDR1 SGHTA and CDR2 FQGTGA come from the germline V gene.

The V call is TRBV6-5, the J call TRBJ2-5; D is ambiguous. V lost 6 bases and J 1 base, leaving 6 bases between the germline ends. The CDR3 loop spans 12 amino acids. Germline lookup yields CDR1 MNHEY and CDR2 SVGAGI. The CDR3, as DNA: TGTGCCAGCAGCCTTAGCCAAGAGACCCAGTACTTC. The encoded protein is CASSLSQETQYF.

J is TRBJ2-7 and V is TRBV7-9; D gene uncertain. Trimming stripped 1 base from V and 4 bases from J, with 11 bases between. The CDR3 loop spans 14 amino acids. Germline V lookup: CDR1 SEHNR, CDR2 FQNEAQ (reference sequence). In DNA, the CDR3 is TGTGCCAGCAGCTTAGTAAACCAAGAATACGAGCAGTACTTC. Translation: CASSLVNQEYEQYF.

This clone is a singleton in its sample. This same CDR3 is encoded by further DNA sequences in the sample. The gene calls are TRBV19 and TRBJ2-1; a possible D gene is TRBD2 (6 bases). This CDR3 region has 12 residues. The V and J ends lost 6 bases and 4 bases respectively, with 7 bases between them. CDR1 and CDR2 from the germline V gene are LNHDA and SQIVND (reference sequence). The CDR3 nucleotides are TGTGCCAGTAGCGGAGGGTACAATGAGCAGTTCTTC. This codes for CASSGGYNEQFF.